A single sample gave rise to the 11 T cell receptor beta chains below, sequenced in a study of cytomegalovirus exposure and HLA in healthy donors. 13 Jbeta primers and 60 Vbeta primers were used for the PCR. The protocol was immunoSEQ multiplex PCR, while the TCRdb copy is restricted to in-frame clones and leaves out a portion. The table lists 100,000 to 150,000 clones, around three quarters of them singletons. The sequenced sample consisted of PBMCs. These receptors all come from a man between 50 and 59 years old in good health and CMV-seropositive.

The chain employs TRBV2 and TRBJ1-1, with 9 bases identical to TRBD1. The trim removed 6 bases at V and 5 bases at J, leaving 10 bases unmatched. The CDR3 length is 15 residues. Germline CDR1 SNHLY, CDR2 FYNNEI. The CDR3 region has the DNA TGTGCCAGCAGCGGTCGAGGACAGGGGTTAACTGAAGCTTTCTTT. It codes for CASSGRGQGLTEAFF.

This clone has a single count. The J gene is TRBJ1-6, the V gene TRBV5-1; 7 nucleotides agree with TRBD1. The CDR3 has 16 amino acids. V lost 0 bases, J lost 5 bases, and 5 bases stayed unmatched. CDR1 is SGHRS, CDR2 YFSETQ, per germline. DNA for the CDR3: TGCGCCAGCAGCTTGGACAGGGGAATAGATAATTCACCCCTCCACTTT. This translates into CASSLDRGIDNSPLHF.

The rearrangement joins TRBV7-2 to TRBJ2-1; 7 bases are a match to TRBD1. After removal of 4 bases from V and 1 base from J, the junction contained 4 bases not matched to a gene. The CDR3 spans 15 residues. Germline CDR1 is SGHTA and CDR2 is FQGNSA. CDR3 sequence (DNA): TGTGCCAGCAGCTCCCGACAGGGTTCCTACAATGAGCAGTTCTTC. It specifies CASSSRQGSYNEQFF.

The chain is built from TRBV18 and TRBJ2-1; weak D call: TRBD2 (5 bases). Germline CDR1 KGHSH, CDR2 LQKENI. The germline V and J ends were trimmed by 1 base and 10 bases, with 20 bases remaining between them. This CDR3 contains 16 residues. The CDR3 is CASSPLSRADGEEQFF. For the CDR3, the DNA is TGTGCCAGCTCACCACTTAGCCGGGCCGACGGGGAGGAGCAGTTCTTC.

The CDR3 region has the DNA TGTGCCAGCAGCTCCACTCGGGACACGCCCTTAGGGGCCCAGTACTTC. Its protein is CASSSTRDTPLGAQYF. The chain is built from TRBV7-2 and TRBJ2-5; D is possibly TRBD1 (6 bases). Germline CDR1 reads SGHTA; CDR2 reads FQGNSA. Trimming cost V 4 bases and J 9 bases, with 24 bases left between them. The CDR3 covers 16 residues.

The chain has TRBV19 and TRBJ1-1; the match to TRBD1 covers 7 bases. V shed 7 bases and J 5 bases; nucleotides not matched to a gene: 13. Germline V gene data show CDR1 as LNHDA and CDR2 as SQIVND (reference sequence). CDR3 length: 15 amino acids. The CDR3: CASIEVAGGRTEAFF. The CDR3 region has the DNA TGTGCCAGTATTGAGGTCGCAGGGGGGAGGACTGAAGCTTTCTTT.

This clone was seen once. The chain carries TRBV28 and TRBJ1-2, with D hard to call. Trimming removed 7 bases at V and 8 bases at J, with 20 bases between. Germline CDR1 reads MDHEN; CDR2 reads SYDVKM. This CDR3 contains 14 residues. The CDR3: CASIPGEQLRGYTF. The DNA of the CDR3 is TGTGCCAGCATACCCGGTGAACAACTACGAGGCTACACCTTC.

This chain links TRBV28 with TRBJ2-1; D perhaps matches TRBD2 (7 bases). V dropped 5 bases and J dropped 9 bases, with 20 bases sitting between them. The length of the CDR3 is 15 residues. The V gene's germline CDR1 is MDHEN and CDR2 SYDVKM. The chain's CDR3 is CASSRRGGSKSEQFF. As DNA, the CDR3 is TGTGCCAGCAGTCGAAGGGGGGGCTCAAAAAGTGAGCAGTTCTTC.

The V gene is TRBV30, the J gene TRBJ1-2; D unclear. V lost 8 bases and J lost 8, with 21 bases in between. The length of the CDR3 is 13 residues. Germline CDR1 is GTSNPN and CDR2 is SVGIG (reference sequence). In nucleotides, the CDR3 is TGTGCCGGTAACACACCCTCAGGTGGAGGCTACACCTTC. This translates into CAGNTPSGGGYTF.

The gene calls are TRBV6-5 and TRBJ1-2; D is ambiguous. Germline CDR1 reads MNHEY; CDR2 reads SVGAGI. The V gene lost 2 bases and the J gene lost 8 bases, with 12 bases spanning the gap. The CDR3 contains 13 residues. CDR3 loop: CASSYGRREGYTF. The CDR3 nucleotides are TGTGCCAGCAGTTACGGCCGGAGGGAAGGCTACACCTTC.

As for this clone: Relative to the germline gene, one junction end is altered; a read error may explain this. The V call is TRBV7-7, the J call TRBJ2-2, with a tentative D call TRBD2 (5 bases). Germline V CDR1 and CDR2: SSHAT, FNYEAQ (reference sequence). The CDR3 length is 13 residues. The CDR3 sequence: CASSLDGAGELFF. The DNA of the CDR3 is TGTGCTAGCAGCTTAGACGGGGCCGGGGAGCTGTTTTTT.